Listed below are T cell receptor beta chains from one sample, sequenced in a study of shared clonotypes between healthy human individuals. Repertoires were generated with immunoSEQ multiplex PCR, while TCRdb's copy carries only in-frame clones and drops some. The sample records about 2.4 million clones, roughly 93% being singletons. Sequencing used naive CD4+ T cells from PBMCs. The source of these receptors is a man aged 18 to 29 in good health. Some clones in this sample may be carry-over from other donors' samples. Each CDR3 is given with its conserved first and last residue. D genes are given only for firm matches. Where a row states a size, it is once, few, many or the class of an expanded clone; other rows omit it.

size: NA
V: TRBV7-2
D: NA
J: TRBJ1-1
CDR3: CASSLAQNTEAFF
DNA: TGTGCCAGCAGCTTAGCACAGAACACTGAAGCTTTCTTT

size: NA
V: TRBV5-6
D: TRBD2
J: TRBJ2-3
CDR3: CASSPGGRGTLDTQYF
DNA: TGTGCCAGCAGCCCGGGGGGGAGAGGGACCTTAGATACGCAGTATTTT

size: once
V: TRBV28
D: TRBD1
J: TRBJ2-7
CDR3: CASSLPRQGSPYEQYF
DNA: TGTGCCAGCAGTTTACCGAGACAGGGGAGTCCCTACGAGCAGTACTTC

size: NA
V: TRBV7-9
D: NA
J: TRBJ2-3
CDR3: CASSSRDGPADTQYF
DNA: TGTGCCAGCAGCTCCCGGGACGGGCCCGCAGATACGCAGTATTTT

size: NA
V: TRBV19
D: NA
J: TRBJ2-5
CDR3: CASSSRTDIQETQYF
DNA: TGTGCCAGTAGTTCCCGGACAGACATCCAAGAGACCCAGTACTTC

size: NA
V: TRBV11-2
D: NA
J: TRBJ1-6
CDR3: CASSLPWDRGWYSPLHF
DNA: TGTGCCAGCAGCTTACCCTGGGACCGAGGTTGGTATTCACCCCTCCACTTT

size: NA
V: TRBV9
D: NA
J: TRBJ2-1
CDR3: CASSATVGLSSYNEQFF
DNA: TGTGCCAGCAGCGCCACCGTGGGTCTCAGCTCCTACAATGAGCAGTTCTTC

size: NA
V: TRBV4-2
D: TRBD1
J: TRBJ1-1
CDR3: CASGQGAGNTEAFF
DNA: TGTGCCAGCGGACAGGGGGCCGGGAACACTGAAGCTTTCTTT

size: NA
V: TRBV7-2
D: TRBD1
J: TRBJ1-1
CDR3: CASSSQGSTEAFF
DNA: TGTGCCAGCAGCTCACAGGGGAGTACTGAAGCTTTCTTT

size: NA
V: TRBV7-2
D: NA
J: TRBJ2-1
CDR3: CASSGESLTYNEQFF
DNA: TGTGCCAGCAGCGGGGAAAGCCTGACCTACAATGAGCAGTTCTTC

size: NA
V: TRBV6-1
D: NA
J: TRBJ2-1
CDR3: CATSWRTGAVEQFF
DNA: TGTGCCACCTCTTGGCGGACGGGAGCAGTTGAGCAGTTCTTC

size: NA
V: TRBV7-9
D: NA
J: TRBJ1-1
CDR3: CASSLRLNTEAFF
DNA: TGTGCCAGCAGCTTAAGGCTGAACACTGAAGCTTTCTTT

size: NA
V: TRBV7-8
D: NA
J: TRBJ2-1
CDR3: CASSLVGRGSYNEQFF
DNA: TGTGCCAGCAGCTTAGTCGGCCGAGGCTCCTACAATGAGCAGTTCTTC

size: NA
V: TRBV9
D: TRBD2
J: TRBJ2-7
CDR3: CASSATSGRINEQYF
DNA: TGTGCCAGCAGCGCTACTAGCGGGAGAATCAACGAGCAGTACTTC

size: NA
V: TRBV10-3
D: NA
J: TRBJ2-1
CDR3: CAISGGGSYNEQFF
DNA: TGTGCCATCAGTGGAGGGGGCTCCTACAATGAGCAGTTCTTC

size: NA
V: TRBV5-4
D: NA
J: TRBJ2-7
CDR3: CASSLAVSAYEQYF
DNA: TGTGCCAGCAGCTTGGCAGTATCGGCATACGAGCAGTACTTC

size: NA
V: TRBV28
D: TRBD1
J: TRBJ1-1
CDR3: CASSPQGGFQVAFF
DNA: TGTGCCAGCAGTCCCCAGGGGGGCTTTCAGGTAGCTTTCTTT

size: NA
V: TRBV6-5
D: TRBD2
J: TRBJ2-7
CDR3: CASSYSAGAYEQYF
DNA: TGTGCCAGCAGTTACTCAGCGGGGGCCTACGAGCAGTACTTC

size: NA
V: TRBV18
D: TRBD1
J: TRBJ2-7
CDR3: CASSPSRGRLPYEQYF
DNA: TGTGCCAGCTCACCGTCCAGGGGGCGACTTCCCTACGAGCAGTACTTC

size: NA
V: TRBV4-3
D: NA
J: TRBJ2-4
CDR3: CASSQGGARAKNIQYF
DNA: TGCGCCAGCAGCCAAGGGGGGGCGAGGGCCAAAAACATTCAGTACTTC

size: once
V: TRBV5-1
D: NA
J: TRBJ2-7
CDR3: CASSVRGADSSYEQYF
DNA: TGCGCCAGCAGCGTCCGGGGGGCAGATAGCTCCTACGAGCAGTACTTC

size: NA
V: TRBV10-1
D: NA
J: TRBJ2-5
CDR3: CASEVAAQETQYF
DNA: TGCGCCAGCGAGGTGGCAGCTCAAGAGACCCAGTACTTC

size: NA
V: TRBV6-6
D: TRBD1
J: TRBJ1-4
CDR3: CASTTGFVTNEKLFF
DNA: TGTGCCAGCACGACAGGGTTTGTGACTAATGAAAAACTGTTTTTT

size: NA
V: TRBV9
D: NA
J: TRBJ2-3
CDR3: CATSAAVPDTQYF
DNA: TGTGCCACCAGCGCCGCTGTCCCAGATACGCAGTATTTT

size: NA
V: TRBV4-1
D: NA
J: TRBJ1-2
CDR3: CASSQSIQPFGTLPYTF
DNA: TGCGCCAGCAGCCAATCCATCCAGCCCTTTGGGACGCTCCCCTACACCTTC

size: NA
V: TRBV5-1
D: NA
J: TRBJ2-7
CDR3: CASSFDATYEQYF
DNA: TGCGCCAGCAGCTTCGACGCGACCTACGAGCAGTACTTC